This TCR beta chain comes out of a study of cytomegalovirus exposure and HLA in healthy donors (dated by TCRdb to about 2017). Describing the broader study: According to an earlier analysis of around 600 of the donors, about 179 million T cells yielded over 100 million unique TCR beta sequences and more than 250 Gb of sequence data. An early release covering roughly 640 HLA-typed donors comprised roughly 300 gigabases of sequencing data and 85 million to 100 million unique TCR sequences. Of the roughly 410 genotyped donors, 70% to 90% were placed in the genetic ancestry cluster associated with self-reported Caucasian donors. The aim of the study was to test whether cataloging public T cell receptors could identify signatures of past pathogen exposure. The study used immunosequencing to profile the T cell repertoires of some 600 subjects and linked those repertoires to cytomegalovirus serostatus. Along with the roughly 610-subject first cohort, a separate validation cohort of around 120 different subjects was used. The study combined high-throughput TCR immunosequencing, statistical association of individual TCRs with disease status, and machine learning to predict cytomegalovirus infection status. To study patterns of TCR occurrence, a later analysis re-analyzed previously published TCR beta repertoires from hundreds of donors and added high-resolution HLA genotyping. In the later analysis, no new phenotypic data were used to find candidate immune exposures; instead, reliance was placed on TCR beta sequences and their occurrence across donors. In an earlier analysis of a few hundred of the donors, high-throughput TCR beta sequencing was used to judge whether each TCR beta V gene segment behaved as functional or pseudogenic. Donor age, sex, ethnicity and CMV serostatus were compiled alongside the repertoire data. In a later genetic analysis, genome-wide SNP genotypes for about 65% of the roughly 700 donors were used, and that subset was treated as a discovery cohort. Every discovery cohort repertoire had been produced on one sequencing platform. HLA typing included class I and class II loci at four-digit resolution. Typing coverage differed by locus: A, B, C, DRB1 and DQB1 were typed in about 629-630 donors, DQA1 in about 510, DPA1 in over 600, and DPB1 in roughly 450. Because of strong linkage in the cohort, five DR-DQ haplotypes were treated as single units for association and clustering. Across around 400 genotyped donors of the cohort, an average of about 200,000 unique TCR beta nucleotide sequences per donor were sequenced, and around 19% of those sequences were non-productive.

Receptors were amplified or captured by the immunoSEQ multiplex PCR assay. The multiplex PCR relied on a mix of 60 forward primers for TCR Vbeta segments and 13 reverse primers for TCR Jbeta segments. The CDR3 region of rearranged TCR beta genes was amplified from genomic DNA with a multiplex PCR assay. The Illumina HiSeq System was used to sequence the amplified TCR beta libraries as 87-base-pair reads. Processing in the source paper ran as follows. In a later analysis, roughly 80 million unique TCR beta chains were counted across the roughly 670 repertoires, and roughly 10 million of these chains were shared by at least two donors. Raw reads were error-corrected and collapsed into unique sequences by a nearest-neighbor algorithm in which closely related sequences were merged to remove PCR and sequencing errors. Alignment of CDR3 sequences to IMGT reference sequences was used to assign V, D and J gene segments. For a sequence to be retained, a match of at least six nucleotides to both a V gene segment and a J gene segment was required. A rearrangement was called productive if the CDR3 had no stop codons and remained in frame with V and J, and every other rearrangement was called non-productive. CDR3 was defined by IMGT convention, running from the second conserved V-encoded cysteine to the conserved J-encoded phenylalanine. The earlier analysis of more than 450 of the donors excluded sequences that lacked an unambiguous match to a single V gene segment. In an earlier analysis of approximately 610 of the donors, V segments were called functional above 56.7% productive rearrangements and were called segregating when the between-donor standard deviation exceeded 5%. A statistical classification framework was built to diagnose cytomegalovirus status from the catalog of TCR beta chain sequences. V and J gene assignment, in a later analysis, came from comparing TCR nucleotide sequences with IMGT/GENE-DB human TR gene sequences. Using the TCRdist pipeline, a later analysis assigned CDR3 sequences along with most-parsimonious VDJ recombination scenarios. A later analysis defined each TCR beta chain by its CDR3 amino acid sequence plus V-gene family, and excluded reads lacking a unique V-gene family. To address suspected cross-contamination and a sequencing artifact, a later analysis removed 592 highly shared, low-generation-probability nucleotide sequences. For each public chain, a later analysis derived a clonal expansion index from normalized ranks of inferred template counts within each repertoire. In a later analysis, generation probabilities were computed with a VDJ recombination model fitted to out-of-frame rearrangements, and the resulting probabilities were checked against IGoR. A later analysis scored TCR-TCR, TCR-HLA and TCR-CMV co-occurrence with hypergeometric tests, applying a repertoire-size bias correction to TCR pairs. A later analysis estimated false discovery rates by permuting HLA or CMV assignments 20 times. In a later analysis, co-occurring TCRs were grouped using DBSCAN, with TCRdist sequence similarity added in when clustering inside HLA-allele-positive subsets. Repertoires with fewer than 30,000 or more than 120,000 public chains were left out of co-occurrence clustering, as were five repertoires with anomalous nucleotide sharing. TCRdb took over this immuneACCESS table, retaining in-frame rearrangements with V and J assigned. Such tables are incomplete; in checked studies, under half of the missing clones stem from an unresolved V gene, and the remainder is unexplained. V and J calls and clone size are copied from that table; D and trimming were computed from the DNA. This sample has some 150,000 clones in its table, and approximately 80% of those were observed once. Under 2% of the sample rests with the top ten.

In total, around 600 healthy bone marrow donors made up the cohort. Cohort members were all nominally healthy when sampled, although unrecorded immune exposures were likely present. The donor was CMV seronegative and was included in the group of under 450 seronegative cohort members. A peripheral blood sample was provided by each donor, and peripheral blood mononuclear cells were used for TCR beta sequencing. Genomic DNA extraction from the blood cell samples was performed with the Qiagen DNeasy Blood Extraction Kit. Looking up the germline V gene yields CDR1 SGHDT and CDR2 YYEEEE. The cysteine opens and the phenylalanine closes a CDR3 of 18 amino acids. This entry keeps only the CDR3 DNA: 54 bases, framed from base 1. Ends trimmed: V by 0 bases, J by 4 bases; bases unmatched to a gene: 12. As to this clone: What antigen it recognizes has not been identified. There are no base qualities to consult, and no much larger clone falls within one base.

Study-wide findings and limitations: Strong co-occurrence of HLA alleles, especially DR and DQ, made assigning TCR associations to individual alleles difficult. For the cohort, immune exposure information was limited to CMV serostatus. Only TCR beta chains were sequenced in this cohort, and the absence of alpha or paired-chain data limited detectable features. In vitro tests confirmed that a few of the cytomegalovirus-associated TCR beta chains recognize cytomegalovirus antigens. A later genetic analysis associated a missense DCLRE1C variant with V-gene and J-gene trimming of TCR beta chains, and an independent cohort replicated the association. A later analysis found that TCR association rates varied across HLA loci, with DRB1 alleles showing the most associated TCRs and HLA-C alleles the fewest. It was suggested by the authors that the approach could potentially be generalized to other disease states and immunological phenotypes. Broadly in line with IMGT annotations, most TCR beta V segments showed up in productive rearrangements about 87% or about 30% of the time in an earlier analysis of 587 of the donors. In a later genetic analysis, fewer N-insertions in productive TCRs were reported among donors in an Asian-associated ancestry cluster than the roughly 700-donor mean. According to a later analysis, most CMV-associated TCR beta chains appeared to be HLA-restricted, and the HLA associations seemed to be driven largely by CMV exposure. The classifier was reported to diagnose cytomegalovirus status with high specificity and sensitivity in both the original cohort and the validation cohort. Because some donors lacked HLA typing at each locus, the association tests relied only on the typed subset. Most TCR sequences were seen in very few donors, while some public TCRs were found in many individuals. Correlated functional status among segregating V segments might reflect linkage disequilibrium, but an unknown experimental factor could not be ruled out. In a later analysis, several top co-occurrence clusters were reported to appear linked to parvovirus B19, influenza, CMV and Epstein-Barr virus. A cluster of highly shared sequence variants was judged likely to represent a technical artifact of the sequencing pipeline. In the study, approximately 160 TCR beta chains were listed as associated with cytomegalovirus. Because counts were too low, seventeen rarely observed V segments, including chromosome 9 orphons, were excluded from the earlier analysis of 587 of the donors. Some IMGT-functional V segments, including TRBV6-2 and TRBV6-3, could not be told apart with the 87-base-pair reads, so those segments were excluded. A further reported finding was that TCR beta sequences accurately predicted the HLA-A and HLA-B alleles for most subjects in the first cohort. In a later analysis, 16,951 TCR beta sequences were associated with specific HLA alleles at a false discovery rate of 0.05. Presence/absence analyses assumed roughly uniform sequencing depth across donors, an assumption that may not hold. A later analysis found that HLA-associated TCR beta chains were more clonally expanded and had lower generation probabilities than equally common non-associated chains.

The sequenced sample consisted of PBMCs. The clonotype was recovered from a woman aged 40 to 50 in good health and CMV-seronegative. Recombination linked TRBV5-6 to TRBJ1-2; 10 central bases correspond to TRBD1. Here is the DNA: TGTGCCAGCAGCTTGGAGGGCGGGACAGGGGAGCCAGGCTATGGCTACACCTTC. It codes for CASSLEGGTGEPGYGYTF.